The 3 T cell receptor beta chains below come from one sample, sequenced in a study of blood T cell repertoires in COVID-19. TCRdb's copy holds only in-frame clones and misses some; the assay was immunoSEQ multiplex PCR. The data contain tens of thousands of clones, roughly 80% of them seen just once; the ten biggest clones take up 6.9%. Sequenced input: peripheral blood. These receptor sequences come from a man aged 30 to 39 with COVID-19, enrolled during active disease.

In this sample, this clone turned up once. The rearrangement links TRBV5-5 to TRBJ1-2, with D perhaps matching TRBD1 (6 bases). Germline loops: CDR1 SGHKS, CDR2 YYEKEE (reference sequence). This CDR3 comprises 15 residues. V was shortened by 9 bases and J by 8 bases, with 26 bases between the two germline ends. The CDR3 region is CATGDQQGRRTGYTF. DNA of the CDR3: TGTGCCACCGGCGACCAACAGGGAAGGAGGACGGGCTACACCTTC.

The chain employs TRBV10-1 and TRBJ1-1; 9 bases match TRBD1. Germline V lookup: CDR1 WNHNN, CDR2 SYGVQD (reference sequence). The V segment lost 5 bases and the J segment 8 bases; nucleotides outside the gene matches: 9. The CDR3 length is 14 residues. The CDR3 DNA is TGCGCCAGCAGTACCGGGACAGGGCGGGGCGAAGCTTTCTTT. Its translation: CASSTGTGRGEAFF.

The V gene is TRBV2, the J gene TRBJ2-2; 8 nucleotides agree with TRBD2. V was clipped by 4 bases and J by 4 bases; unmatched bases: 5. CDR1 is SNHLY and CDR2 is FYNNEI in the germline V gene. This CDR3 region has 15 residues. The CDR3, as DNA: TGTGCCAGCAGTGCCCGGGAGGGCCTCACCGGGGAGCTGTTTTTT. Protein product: CASSAREGLTGELFF.